This TCR beta chain was captured in a study of blood T cell repertoires in COVID-19. Study at large: Samples representing acute and convalescent COVID-19 were sourced from the United States, Italy and Spain. From T cells, B-cell-depleted T cells, or PBMCs came the material, which was cDNA or gDNA.

The authors' processing: Amplified reference gene primers provided the basis for estimating nucleated cell counts. TCRdb keeps only in-frame clones here, not all; method: immunoSEQ multiplex PCR. The V and J calls and clone size were taken over from that table, and D and trimming were inferred from the DNA. Of approximately 80,000 clones listed, roughly 88% are singletons. Points on this clone: An end of the junction does not agree with germline; a read error may underlie this.

Germline V lookup: CDR1 SEHNR, CDR2 FQNEAQ (reference sequence). The CDR3 consists of 13 residues. The sequence came from a human donor in a cohort sampled during active COVID-19. This sequence joins TRBV7-9 and TRBJ1-2, with D possibly matching TRBD1 (5 bases). Sequencing used peripheral blood. The CDR3 protein is CASSLGNAHQGLF. In DNA, the CDR3 is TGTGCCAGCAGCTTAGGGAATGCCCACCAGGGTCTGTTC.